These 14 T cell receptor beta chains originate from one sample sequenced in a study of OX40 agonist ivuxolimab in advanced cancers. The repertoire was sequenced with immunoSEQ multiplex PCR; TCRdb's copy has only in-frame clones and lacks some. The table records some 84,000 clones, over 80% of them present only once. The specimen was CD4+ or CD8+ T cells sorted from blood, collected in a trial of the OX40 agonist ivuxolimab. The source is an adult with an advanced solid tumor such as melanoma, head and neck, liver or kidney cancer.

This chain connects TRBV10-3 to TRBJ2-3; TRBD2 matches at 10 bases. The CDR3 is 19 residues long. With V trimmed by 5 bases and J by 0 bases, 14 bases remained unmatched. Germline CDR1 reads ENHRY; CDR2 reads SYGVKD. In DNA, the CDR3 is TGTGCCATCAGTTCGGTTTGGCTAGCGGGGGCCTCTAGCACAGATACGCAGTATTTT. As protein: CAISSVWLAGASSTDTQYF.

This CDR3 reads CASSEAQQIYGYTF. CDR3 in DNA: TGTGCCAGCAGTGAAGCGCAACAGATCTATGGCTACACCTTC. The genes are TRBV2 and TRBJ1-2; D is ambiguous. The CDR3 loop spans 14 amino acids. Germline loops: CDR1 SNHLY, CDR2 FYNNEI. V was cut by 0 bases and J by 4 bases, with 9 bases left in between.

This clone was detected a few times. This chain joins TRBV10-3 and TRBJ2-1; 14 positions match TRBD2. In germline, CDR1 is ENHRY, CDR2 SYGVKD. This CDR3 is 17 amino acids long. J gave up 8 bases and V 1 base, and 7 bases lay outside the gene matches. The DNA for the CDR3 is TGTGCCATCAGTGAGTTCCCGGGACTAGCGGGGGAGGATGAGCAGTTCTTC. This codes for CAISEFPGLAGEDEQFF.

The J gene is TRBJ1-4, the V gene TRBV6-5, with D maybe TRBD1 (6 bases). CDR3 length: 14 residues. Per the germline V gene, CDR1 is MNHEY and CDR2 is SVGAGI. The V end lost 2 bases, the J end lost 6 bases, and 10 bases lay between the germline ends. CDR3 bases: TGTGCCAGCAGTTACATGGGGGGCTATGAAAAACTGTTTTTT. It translates to CASSYMGGYEKLFF.

The rearrangement uses TRBV27 and TRBJ2-7; D perhaps matches TRBD2 (5 bases). The CDR3 runs to 13 residues. V lost 5 bases and J lost 0, with 8 bases in between. Germline CDR1 reads MNHEY; CDR2 reads SMNVEV (reference sequence). The CDR3 nucleotides read TGTGCCAGCAGTCGAGGGAGCTCCTACGAGCAGTACTTC. Its translation is CASSRGSSYEQYF.

The CDR3 region has the DNA TGTGCCAGCAGCGCGGGACAGGGGGCCGGCAATGAGCAGTTCTTC. It is translated as CASSAGQGAGNEQFF. The rearrangement links TRBV9 to TRBJ2-1; 12 positions agree with TRBD1. CDR1 and CDR2 (germline): SGDLS, YYNGEE. CDR3 size: 15 residues. With 3 bases clipped from V and 6 bases from J, the junction kept 4 bases outside the gene matches.

The V and J genes are TRBV4-1 and TRBJ1-3, with a tentative D call TRBD1 (6 bases). V was trimmed by 1 base and J by 3 bases, leaving 16 bases between them. The CDR3 is 17 residues long. Germline-derived CDR1 and CDR2 are MGHRA and YSYEKL. This CDR3 reads CASSQGQEGLVGNTIYF. CDR3 nucleotides: TGCGCCAGCAGCCAAGGACAGGAGGGGCTTGTTGGAAACACCATATATTTT.

The rearrangement joins TRBV19 to TRBJ1-1, with 8 nucleotides matching TRBD1. CDR1 LNHDA and CDR2 SQIVND come from the germline V gene (reference sequence). With 5 bases clipped from V and 1 base from J, the junction kept 6 bases outside the gene matches. The length of the CDR3 is 15 residues. The CDR3 spells CASSHDRGQNTEAFF. The CDR3 region has the DNA TGTGCCAGTAGTCACGACAGGGGCCAGAACACTGAAGCTTTCTTT.

Only a few counts were recorded for this clone. The V call is TRBV10-3, the J call TRBJ2-7; 10 bases agree with TRBD1. CDR1 is ENHRY and CDR2 is SYGVKD in the germline V gene. J gave up 2 bases and V 3 bases, and 4 bases lay outside the gene matches. CDR3 length: 15 amino acids. The CDR3 reads CAISDQGQGTYEQYF. In DNA, the CDR3 is TGTGCCATCAGTGATCAGGGACAGGGGACCTACGAGCAGTACTTC.

A few counts support this clone. Other nucleotide sequences in the sample specify the same CDR3. The gene calls are TRBV19 and TRBJ1-1, with TRBD1 identical over 9 bases. The V and J ends lost 6 bases and 2 bases, in that order; junction bases with no gene match: 1. From germline, CDR1 is LNHDA and CDR2 SQIVND (reference sequence). The CDR3 is made up of 13 amino acids. DNA of the CDR3: TGTGCCAGTAGGGACAGGGGTAACACTGAAGCTTTCTTT. It translates to CASRDRGNTEAFF.

This chain connects TRBV7-8 to TRBJ2-7; a possible D gene is TRBD2 (5 bases). In germline, CDR1 is SGHVS, CDR2 FQNEAQ. The V end was cut by 1 base, the J end by 1 base, with 17 bases between. The CDR3 sequence is 17 residues long. Written as DNA, the CDR3 is TGTGCCAGCAGCTTAGGACTTGCGGGCACCACTTCCTACGAGCAGTACTTC. This encodes CASSLGLAGTTSYEQYF. Full variable domain (remainder filled in from reference TRBV7-8 and TRBJ2-7): GAGVSQSPRYKVAKRGQDVALRCDPISGHVSLFWYQQALGQGPEFLTYFQNEAQLDKSGLPSDRFFAERPEGSVSTLKIQRTQQEDSAVYLCASSLGLAGTTSYEQYFGPGTRLTVT.

The rearrangement links TRBV13 to TRBJ2-7, with D possibly TRBD1 on 6 matching bases. V gave up 4 bases and J gave up 2 bases, with 15 bases separating them. The CDR3 contains 15 residues. From germline, CDR1 is PRHDT and CDR2 FYEKMQ (reference sequence). The CDR3 nucleotides read TGTGCCAGCAGCTCCGGGACAACTGTTGCCTACGAGCAGTACTTC. This sequence encodes CASSSGTTVAYEQYF.

The chain combines TRBV10-1 with TRBJ2-7, with TRBD1 matching 7 bases. CDR1 is WNHNN, CDR2 SYGVQD, per germline (reference sequence). The ends lost 5 bases at V and 2 bases at J; junction bases unmatched: 9. The CDR3 sequence is 15 residues long. The CDR3 here is CASSPPGTDTYEQYF. Here the CDR3 DNA reads TGCGCCAGCAGTCCCCCCGGGACAGATACCTACGAGCAGTACTTC.

The chain employs TRBV6-1 and TRBJ1-1, with D unresolved. The CDR3 covers 12 residues. Germline V CDR1 and CDR2: MNHNS, SASEGT. V dropped 5 bases and J dropped 0 bases, with 4 bases sitting between them. CDR3 sequence reads: CASSRLNTEAFF. The CDR3 coding sequence is TGTGCCAGCAGTCGACTGAACACTGAAGCTTTCTTT.